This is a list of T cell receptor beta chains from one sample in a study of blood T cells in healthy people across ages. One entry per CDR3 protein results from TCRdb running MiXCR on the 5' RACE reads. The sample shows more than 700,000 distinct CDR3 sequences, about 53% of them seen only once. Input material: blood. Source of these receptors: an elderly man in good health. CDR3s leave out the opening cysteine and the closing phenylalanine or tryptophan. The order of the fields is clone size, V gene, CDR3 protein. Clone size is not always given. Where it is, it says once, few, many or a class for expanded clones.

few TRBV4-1 ASSQAPSANYEQY
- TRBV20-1 SARPRTTEAF
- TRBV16 ASSPPGRYDEQY
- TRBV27 ASSRVAGISSYEQY
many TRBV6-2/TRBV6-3 ASSYKGLRLTSHRYAY
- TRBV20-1 SALSLAGDSYNEQF
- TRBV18 ASSPSGDYGYT
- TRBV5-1 ASRPGTGGVYEQY
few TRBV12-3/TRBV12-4 ASSLGVGSGGYDNEQF
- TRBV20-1 SARVGYEASPLH
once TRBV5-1 ASSPNPGLGVDEQF
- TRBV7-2 ASSRSQGKLF
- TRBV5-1 ASSLISSSGRETQY
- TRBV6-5 ASTLLGGETEAF
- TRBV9 ASSAHSRTDGYT
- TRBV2 ASSEAREGQVNYGYT
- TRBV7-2 ASSRGGDVYEQY
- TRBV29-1 SVEDRGHHEQY
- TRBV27 ASSLLSLRLAGGREQY
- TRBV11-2 ASSLIVVRSGQY
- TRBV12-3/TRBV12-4 ASTRGDLGYNEQF
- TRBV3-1 ASSRLAGVDEQF
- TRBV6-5 ASTRAGQGANEQY
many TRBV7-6 ASSVEGLAGETQY
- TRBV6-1 ASSVLQGSRYAY
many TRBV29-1 SARRSGTGGEQY
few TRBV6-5 ASSYKTGGGYGYT
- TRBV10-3 AIGEVPYEQY
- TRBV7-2 ASSYRGLDTEAF
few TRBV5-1 ASSLGLAGLQETQY
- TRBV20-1 SARGGEQY
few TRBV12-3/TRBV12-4 ASSPAWSEAF
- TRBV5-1 ASSFNRVNSPLH
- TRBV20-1 SASRQGDERLF
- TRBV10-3 AITRDRGDRNNEQF
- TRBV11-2 ASRSPGRLHRYAY
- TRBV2 ASSALLEQY
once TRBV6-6 ASSYSGGSRCAY
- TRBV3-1 ASSGQGGATEAF
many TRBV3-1 ASSLGTGRETQY
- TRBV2 ASSLEGRASEQY
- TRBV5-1 ASRLVGTGTNEQF